These 18 T cell receptor beta chains came from one sample sequenced in a study of blood T cells in healthy people across ages. With a J-beta primer mix and a sample-barcoded 5' primer, a second PCR ran roughly 6 to 12 cycles. TCRdb itself ran the 5' RACE reads through MiXCR, one entry per CDR3 protein. This table has more than 800,000 distinct CDR3 sequences, 40% to 50% appearing once. Material for sequencing was blood. The receptor set was obtained from a woman in her fifties or sixties in good health.

Comments on this clonotype: A much larger clone differs from this one at a single base, so this may be a read error. This chain connects TRBV29-1 to TRBJ2-3; TRBD1 aligns across 7 bases. This CDR3 has 13 residues. Germline values: CDR1 SQVTM, CDR2 ANQGSEA. Trimming cost V 6 bases and J 5 bases; bases outside gene matches: 8. In DNA, the CDR3 is TGCAGCGTCCCGGGACAGAGCTTAGATACGCAGTATTTT. Protein product: CSVPGQSLDTQYF.

The chain uses TRBV5-1 and TRBJ2-7; no reliable D call. Germline CDR1 is SGHRS and CDR2 is YFSETQ. V shed 4 bases and J shed 2 bases, with 13 bases lying between them. CDR3 length: 14 amino acids. CDR3 amino acids: CASSRPGDPYEQYF. The CDR3 DNA is TGCGCCAGCAGCCGTCCAGGTGACCCCTACGAGCAGTACTTC.

This clonotype was found a few times. The CDR3: CASSQGTGMNEQFF. CDR3 in DNA: TGTGCCAGCAGCCAAGGGACAGGGATGAATGAGCAGTTCTTC. The V gene is TRBV7-3, the J gene TRBJ2-1; TRBD1 agrees at 9 bases. V gave up 5 bases and J gave up 7 bases; unmatched junction bases: 6. The CDR3 spans 14 residues. Looked up from germline, CDR1 is SGHTA and CDR2 is FQGTGA.

The CDR3 protein is CASSPPDRFSYEQYF. The DNA for the CDR3 is TGCGCCAGCAGTCCCCCGGACAGGTTTTCCTACGAGCAGTACTTC. This chain joins TRBV5-1 and TRBJ2-7; 7 bases agree with TRBD1. J gave up 1 base and V 5 bases, and 9 bases lay outside the gene matches. The CDR3 contains 15 residues. Germline CDR1 and CDR2: SGHRS and YFSETQ.

The chain recombines TRBV15 with TRBJ2-3, with D perhaps given as TRBD1 or TRBD2 (6 bases each). This CDR3 spans 19 amino acids. Germline V gene data show CDR1 as LNHNV and CDR2 as YYDKDF (reference sequence). Between the trimmed V and J ends, which lost 0 bases and 0 bases, there was a span of 19 bases. The CDR3 DNA follows: TGTGCCACCAGCAGAGATTCGGGGGCCTGGACAGACAGCACAGATACGCAGTATTTT. As protein: CATSRDSGAWTDSTDTQYF.

This clonotype was seen only a few times. CDR3 nucleotides: TGTGCCAGCACTTGGCAGGGCACAGATACGCAGTATTTT. Translating it yields CASTWQGTDTQYF. V gene TRBV28 combines with J gene TRBJ2-3; D not certain. The V end was cut by 7 bases, the J end by 1 base, with 9 bases between. Germline assignment: CDR1 MDHEN and CDR2 SYDVKM. This CDR3 is built from 13 residues. Complete variable domain (other parts from reference TRBV28 and TRBJ2-3): DVKVTQSSRYLVKRTGEKVFLECVQDMDHENMFWYRQDPGLGLRLIYFSYDVKMKEKGDIPEGYSVSREKKERFSLILESASTNQTSMYLCASTWQGTDTQYFGPGTRLTVL.

The V and J genes are TRBV3-1 and TRBJ2-7; the match to TRBD2 covers 9 bases. The end of the DNA is better explained by TRBJ2-5, so the J call may be wrong. Germline CDR1 is LGHDT and CDR2 is YNNKEL (reference sequence). The CDR3 has 15 amino acids. CDR3 loop: CASSQVAGVGKTQYF. In nucleotides, the CDR3 is TGTGCCAGCAGCCAGGTAGCGGGAGTCGGGAAGACCCAGTACTTC.

The V and J genes are TRBV4-3 and TRBJ1-2, with 7 bases fitting TRBD1. The CDR3 has 16 amino acids. With 4 bases clipped from V and 8 bases from J, the junction kept 16 bases outside the gene matches. Germline CDR1 is LGHNA and CDR2 is YSLEER. The CDR3 DNA sequence: TGCGCCAGCAGCCGAGATATTACGACAGGGAGGGAAGGCTACACCTTC. It is translated as CASSRDITTGREGYTF.

This clonotype was picked up a small number of times. The rearrangement joins TRBV27 to TRBJ2-7, with 7 positions matching TRBD1. CDR3 size: 15 residues. V trimming: 5 bases; J trimming: 7 bases; junction bases outside the gene matches: 14. In germline, CDR1 is MNHEY, CDR2 SMNVEV (reference sequence). CDR3 in DNA: TGTGCCAGCAGTCTCCAACAGGGGAAATACAATGAGCAGTACTTC. This codes for CASSLQQGKYNEQYF.

This clonotype has just a few counts. CDR3 bases: TGTGCCAGCAGTTTTCTGTCTAGCGGGCGCCTCGATACGCAGTATTTT. Protein product: CASSFLSSGRLDTQYF. The gene calls are TRBV27 and TRBJ2-3, with TRBD2 matching 8 bases. Germline CDR1 reads MNHEY; CDR2 reads SMNVEV (reference sequence). V lost 3 bases and J lost 6; bases outside the gene matches: 11. The CDR3 length is 16 residues.

This clonotype was counted a few times. V gene TRBV27 combines with J gene TRBJ2-3, with TRBD2 identical over 7 bases. The CDR3 spans 14 residues. Trimming removed 10 bases from V and 4 bases from J; junction bases left unmatched: 11. Germline V gene data show CDR1 as MNHEY and CDR2 as SMNVEV (reference sequence). The CDR3 spells CATGEGLTPDTQYF. In DNA form, the CDR3 reads TGTGCCACCGGGGAGGGACTAACCCCAGATACGCAGTATTTT.

J is TRBJ2-3 and V is TRBV7-7; D tentatively reads TRBD1 or TRBD2 (6 bases each). The V and J ends lost 2 bases and 5 bases respectively, with 14 bases between them. This CDR3 region has 15 residues. Germline CDR1 and CDR2: SSHAT and FNYEAQ (reference sequence). CDR3 residues: CASSLKGGLGDTQYF. Here the CDR3 DNA reads TGTGCCAGCAGCTTAAAAGGGGGGCTGGGAGATACGCAGTATTTT.

In its sample, this clonotype was seen a few times. The chain has TRBV7-9 and TRBJ2-1; 9 bases agree with TRBD2. The CDR3 consists of 16 residues. V was clipped by 0 bases and J by 10 bases; unmatched bases: 10. The V gene's germline CDR1 is SEHNR and CDR2 FQNEAQ (reference sequence). The CDR3 is CASSLAVGLAGWEQFF. The CDR3 DNA reads TGTGCCAGCAGCTTAGCAGTTGGCCTAGCGGGATGGGAGCAGTTCTTC. Full variable domain (missing parts from reference TRBV7-9 and TRBJ2-1): DTGVSQNPRHKITKRGQNVTFRCDPISEHNRLYWYRQTLGQGPEFLTYFQNEAQLEKSRLLSDRFSAERPKGSFSTLEIQRTEQGDSAMYLCASSLAVGLAGWEQFFGPGTRLTVL.

The chain combines TRBV29-1 with TRBJ1-1, with D possibly being TRBD1 (5 bases). V lost 0 bases and J 8 bases, leaving 19 bases between the germline ends. Germline V gene lookup returns CDR1 SQVTM and CDR2 ANQGSEA. This CDR3 spans 15 amino acids. The CDR3, as DNA: TGCAGCGTTGAAGATGCAAGGGACGACCGGGGCGAAGCTTTCTTT. Its protein product is CSVEDARDDRGEAFF.

The chain combines TRBV12-3 or TRBV12-4 with TRBJ1-1; 8 bases match TRBD1. V lost 5 bases, J lost 5 bases, and 4 bases stayed unmatched. There are 13 residues in the CDR3. The CDR3 is CASSRTGQTEAFF. The CDR3 DNA reads as TGTGCCAGCAGTCGGACAGGGCAGACTGAAGCTTTCTTT.

This clonotype was counted a few times. The V call is TRBV10-3, the J call TRBJ2-1; 11 nucleotides align to TRBD2. The V segment lost 6 bases and the J segment 6 bases; nucleotides outside the gene matches: 10. Germline V CDR1 and CDR2: ENHRY, SYGVKD. This CDR3 region has 16 residues. CDR3 bases: TGTGCCATCAGCGACCCGACTAGCGGGATCGGCAATGAGCAGTTCTTC. Amino acids: CAISDPTSGIGNEQFF.

The chain joins TRBV11-2 to TRBJ2-5; TRBD1 matches 8 bases. The germline gives CDR1 SGHAT, CDR2 FQNNGV. After removal of 0 bases from V and 0 bases from J, the junction contained 6 bases not matched to a gene. The CDR3 covers 17 residues. CDR3 protein: CASSLDPGTGNQETQYF. The CDR3 nucleotides are TGTGCCAGCAGCTTAGACCCGGGGACAGGAAACCAAGAGACCCAGTACTTC. The variable domain in full, completed from reference TRBV11-2 and TRBJ2-5, reads EAGVAQSPRYKIIEKRQSVAFWCNPISGHATLYWYQQILGQGPKLLIQFQNNGVVDDSQLPKDRFSAERLKGVDSTLKIQPAKLEDSAVYLCASSLDPGTGNQETQYFGPGTRLLVL.

The genes are TRBV25-1 and TRBJ2-3, with TRBD2 matching 9 bases. The V gene end was trimmed by 8 bases and the J gene end by 3 bases; junction bases not matched to a gene: 3. Germline assignment: CDR1 MGHDK and CDR2 SYGVNS. The CDR3 runs to 13 residues. CDR3 in DNA: TGTGCCAGCCAGGCGGGGGGGACAGATACGCAGTATTTT. Translation gives CASQAGGTDTQYF.